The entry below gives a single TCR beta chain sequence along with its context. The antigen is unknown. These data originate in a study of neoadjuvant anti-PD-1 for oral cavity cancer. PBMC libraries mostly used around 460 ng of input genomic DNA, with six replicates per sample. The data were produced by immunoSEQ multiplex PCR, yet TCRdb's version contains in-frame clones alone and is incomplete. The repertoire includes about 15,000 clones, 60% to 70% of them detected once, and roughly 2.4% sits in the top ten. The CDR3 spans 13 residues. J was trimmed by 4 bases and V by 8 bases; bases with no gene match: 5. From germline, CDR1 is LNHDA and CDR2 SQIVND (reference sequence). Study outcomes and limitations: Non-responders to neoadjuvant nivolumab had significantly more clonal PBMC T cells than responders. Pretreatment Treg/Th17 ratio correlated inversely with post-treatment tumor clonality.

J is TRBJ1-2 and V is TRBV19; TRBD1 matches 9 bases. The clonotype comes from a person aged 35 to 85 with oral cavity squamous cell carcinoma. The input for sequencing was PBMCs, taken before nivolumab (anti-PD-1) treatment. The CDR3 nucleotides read TGTGCCAGTCGGGACAGGGATCTCTATGGCTACACCTTC. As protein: CASRDRDLYGYTF.